This entry describes one TCR beta chain. Its cognate antigen is unknown. The sample is drawn from a study of cytomegalovirus exposure and HLA in healthy donors. Notes on the study in general: In a later analysis, an Asian-associated ancestry cluster reportedly showed fewer N-insertions than the roughly 700-donor mean. Generally TCR sequences proved uncommon, though certain public TCRs appeared in numerous donors.

This CDR3 has 15 amino acids. Trimming at V came to 4 bases and at J to 4 bases, leaving 7 bases not matched to a gene. The germline V gene has CDR1 SEHNR and CDR2 FQNEAQ (reference sequence). The PCR had 60 Vbeta and 13 Jbeta primers. Profiled with immunoSEQ multiplex PCR; TCRdb holds only in-frame clones, not every one. The sample yields over 150,000 clones, 70% to 85% seen once. The V call is TRBV7-9, the J call TRBJ1-1; 9 nucleotides line up with TRBD1. The TCR originated in a young man in good health and CMV-seropositive. Material: PBMCs. CDR3 nucleotide sequence: TGTGCCAGCAGCTGGGGACAGGGCCAGCTCACTGAAGCTTTCTTT. It translates to CASSWGQGQLTEAFF.